What follows are 22 T cell receptor beta chains derived from one specimen sequenced in a study of T cell responses to AZD1222 COVID-19 vaccine. TCRdb's table, derived via immunoSEQ multiplex PCR, lists solely in-frame clones and lacks some. The table lists about 140,000 clones, 88% of them singletons. Sequences were derived from peripheral blood, sampled 28 days after the second AZD1222 dose. All receptors derive from an adult who received the AZD1222 COVID-19 vaccine.

The CDR3 DNA reads as TGTGCCAGTAGTCCTGGTGGGTCCTACGAGCAGTACTTC. Protein: CASSPGGSYEQYF. The chain is built from TRBV19 and TRBJ2-7; no definite D call. The V gene's germline CDR1 is LNHDA and CDR2 SQIVND (reference sequence). V lost 5 bases and J lost 1, with 9 bases in between. The CDR3 contains 13 residues.

The chain links TRBV9 to TRBJ2-5; TRBD2 agrees at 11 bases. This CDR3 is built from 15 residues. Germline values: CDR1 SGDLS, CDR2 YYNGEE. V dropped 0 bases and J dropped 2; count of bases not matched to a gene: 0. The chain's CDR3 is CASSVGTSGQETQYF. For the CDR3, the DNA is TGTGCCAGCAGCGTAGGGACTAGCGGGCAAGAGACCCAGTACTTC. Full variable domain (rest looked up from reference TRBV9 and TRBJ2-5): DSGVTQTPKHLITATGQRVTLRCSPRSGDLSVYWYQQSLDQGLQFLIQYYNGEERAKGNILERFSAQQFPDLHSELNLSSLELGDSALYFCASSVGTSGQETQYFGPGTRLLVL.

The CDR3 DNA follows: TGTGCCAGCAGTCCCAGGGGAAGAAGGGTAGAGACCCAGTACTTC. Protein: CASSPRGRRVETQYF. The rearrangement uses TRBV27 and TRBJ2-5; possibly TRBD1 for D (6 bases). Germline CDR1 and CDR2: MNHEY and SMNVEV (reference sequence). V lost 5 bases, J lost 4 bases, and 17 bases lay in between. The CDR3 sequence is 15 residues long.

This chain links TRBV19 with TRBJ2-7; D is perhaps TRBD2 (7 bases). The germline CDR1 and CDR2 sequences are LNHDA and SQIVND (reference sequence). Trimming shortened V by 4 bases and J by 2 bases, and 27 bases separated the two germline ends. This CDR3 comprises 19 residues. The CDR3 region has the DNA TGTGCCAGTAGTACAAAGGGGGGGTGGACAGACCCTAGCCCCTACGAGCAGTACTTC. This translates into CASSTKGGWTDPSPYEQYF.

The CDR3 nucleotides read TGTGCCAGCTCACCACCGAGCTGGGATAAAAATGACGAGCAGTACTTC. This sequence encodes CASSPPSWDKNDEQYF. J is TRBJ2-7 and V is TRBV18; no clear D. This CDR3 comprises 16 residues. V was clipped by 0 bases and J by 5 bases, with 17 bases between them. Germline assignment: CDR1 KGHSH and CDR2 LQKENI.

This chain uses TRBV29-1 with TRBJ1-1; no reliable D call. CDR3 size: 13 residues. Trimming pared 7 bases from V and 0 bases from J, leaving 12 bases between. Germline V gene lookup returns CDR1 SQVTM and CDR2 ANQGSEA. CDR3 loop: CSAATNMNTEAFF. The DNA for the CDR3 is TGCAGCGCCGCGACAAATATGAACACTGAAGCTTTCTTT.

This clone was seen once. CDR3 residues: CASSLWATDTQYF. CDR3 DNA sequence: TGTGCCAGCAGTTTATGGGCCACAGATACGCAGTATTTT. This sequence joins TRBV27 and TRBJ2-3; no clear D gene. Germline loops: CDR1 MNHEY, CDR2 SMNVEV (reference sequence). V lost 1 base, J lost 2 bases, and 4 bases lay in between. The length of the CDR3 is 13 residues.

The chain couples TRBV5-6 to TRBJ2-1, with D perhaps matching TRBD2 (6 bases). CDR1 is SGHDT and CDR2 is YYEEEE in the germline V gene. V was trimmed by 4 bases and J by 6 bases, leaving 17 bases between them. The CDR3 totals 15 residues. The CDR3 coding sequence is TGTGCCAGCAGCGAACTAGCCTCCGGGGGCAATGAGCAGTTCTTC. It is translated as CASSELASGGNEQFF.

This clone came up a few times. The rearrangement joins TRBV14 to TRBJ2-7; 8 positions agree with TRBD2. This CDR3 comprises 18 residues. The J segment lost 0 bases and the V segment lost 2 bases, leaving 12 bases of the junction unmatched. Germline CDR1 SGHDN, CDR2 FVKESK. CDR3 bases: TGTGCCAGCAGCCAATCGCCCGCGGGACTAGAGACCTCCTACGAGCAGTACTTC. Translation gives CASSQSPAGLETSYEQYF.

This chain connects TRBV10-3 to TRBJ2-5, with TRBD1 matching 10 bases. V shed 4 bases and J 1 base; nucleotides not matched to a gene: 6. Germline V gene data show CDR1 as ENHRY and CDR2 as SYGVKD. The CDR3 is 16 amino acids. This CDR3 reads CAISGSGTGAQETQYF. The DNA for the CDR3 is TGTGCCATCAGTGGTTCCGGGACAGGGGCCCAAGAGACCCAGTACTTC.

This clone has only one observation. This CDR3 is CASSPGSSNQPQHF. The CDR3 DNA is TGTGCCAGCAGCCCAGGGAGCAGCAATCAGCCCCAGCATTTT. V gene TRBV3-1 (or the pseudogene TRBV3-2) combines with J gene TRBJ1-5, with a possible D match to TRBD1 (5 bases). The CDR3 extends over 14 amino acids. The germline V and J ends were trimmed by 4 bases and 1 base, with 8 bases remaining between them. Germline CDR1 and CDR2: LGHDT and YNNKEL (reference sequence).

This sequence joins TRBV7-9 and TRBJ2-5; D is tentatively TRBD1 or TRBD2 (6 bases each). Trimming took 0 bases from V and 3 from J, leaving 11 bases between them. The CDR3 runs to 15 residues. Germline lookup yields CDR1 SEHNR and CDR2 FQNEAQ (reference sequence). The CDR3 protein is CASSLAGGSEETQYF. Here the CDR3 DNA reads TGTGCCAGCAGCTTAGCCGGGGGCTCGGAAGAGACCCAGTACTTC.

The CDR3 loop is CASSQAAAGGAFF. Here the CDR3 DNA reads TGCGCCAGCAGCCAAGCCGCAGCAGGGGGAGCTTTCTTT. The rearrangement links TRBV4-1 to TRBJ1-1, with TRBD1 matching 7 bases. This CDR3 is 13 amino acids long. In germline, CDR1 is MGHRA, CDR2 YSYEKL. V shed 1 base, J shed 10 bases, and the junction held 6 bases outside the gene matches.

The genes are TRBV11-2 and TRBJ1-2; 8 positions match TRBD1. This CDR3 spans 15 amino acids. In germline, CDR1 is SGHAT, CDR2 FQNNGV. Trimming removed 6 bases from V and 7 bases from J; junction bases left unmatched: 13. Written as DNA, the CDR3 is TGTGCCAGCAGGGATCCGGGACAGGTCGTTTCTGGCTACACCTTC. Amino acid sequence: CASRDPGQVVSGYTF.

The chain carries TRBV28 and TRBJ2-7; TRBD1 matches 9 bases. V shed 7 bases, J shed 3 bases, and the junction held 19 bases outside the gene matches. The CDR3 contains 18 residues. Germline assignment: CDR1 MDHEN and CDR2 SYDVKM. The DNA of the CDR3 is TGTGCCAGCATTGGGTCGTATGAGACGGGACAGGGAGACTACGAGCAGTACTTC. This translates into CASIGSYETGQGDYEQYF.

This clone was seen only once. The genes are TRBV3-1 (or the pseudogene TRBV3-2) and TRBJ2-1; D not resolved. Germline V gene data show CDR1 as LGHDT and CDR2 as YNNKEL (reference sequence). CDR3 length equals 12 residues. Trimming stripped 8 bases from V and 5 bases from J, with 10 bases between. This CDR3 is CASFHSDNEQFF. CDR3 nucleotides: TGTGCCAGCTTCCATTCCGACAATGAGCAGTTCTTC.

The rearrangement uses TRBV5-1 and TRBJ1-5; weak D call: TRBD1 (5 bases). Germline loops: CDR1 SGHRS, CDR2 YFSETQ. The V and J ends lost 0 bases and 4 bases respectively, with 11 bases between them. This CDR3 contains 15 residues. The CDR3 nucleotides read TGCGCCAGCAGCTTGGGGGGCCAGGGTAATCAGCCCCAGCATTTT. It codes for CASSLGGQGNQPQHF.

This clone was picked up a small number of times. The chain employs TRBV18 and TRBJ1-6; D is perhaps TRBD1 (6 bases). This CDR3 is built from 12 residues. Germline assignment: CDR1 KGHSH and CDR2 LQKENI. Between the trimmed V and J ends, which lost 6 bases and 9 bases, there was a span of 9 bases. The DNA for the CDR3 is TGTGCCAGCTCGGAGGGGGGTTCACCCCTCCACTTT. Residues: CASSEGGSPLHF. Supplemented by reference TRBV18 and TRBJ1-6, the full variable domain reads NAGVMQNPRHLVRRRGQEARLRCSPMKGHSHVYWYRQLPEEGLKFMVYLQKENIIDESGMPKERFSAEFPKEGPSILRIQQVVRGDSAAYFCASSEGGSPLHFGNGTRLTVT.

The rearrangement uses TRBV3-1 (or the pseudogene TRBV3-2) and TRBJ2-7; the match to TRBD1 covers 8 bases. The germline gives CDR1 LGHDT, CDR2 YNNKEL (reference sequence). This CDR3 region has 15 residues. Unmatched junction bases numbered 5, after V lost 3 bases and J lost 1 base. The CDR3 DNA reads as TGTGCCAGCAGCCACAGGGACAGGAATTCCTACGAGCAGTACTTC. Translated, it gives CASSHRDRNSYEQYF.

This clone was counted a single time. The chain recombines TRBV5-5 with TRBJ1-2; D is ambiguous. Germline V CDR1 and CDR2: SGHKS, YYEKEE (reference sequence). This CDR3 region has 13 residues. The germline V and J ends were trimmed by 0 bases and 8 bases, with 11 bases remaining between them. In DNA form, the CDR3 reads TGTGCCAGCAGCTTGGCGGCGGGGAACGGCTACACCTTC. Its protein product is CASSLAAGNGYTF.

This chain links TRBV11-3 with TRBJ2-2, with D uncertain. V lost 7 bases and J lost 3, with 9 bases in between. The CDR3 length is 13 residues. CDR1 is SGHNT, CDR2 YENEEA, per germline. The CDR3 here is CASTQRDTGELFF. The CDR3 DNA is TGTGCCAGCACCCAAAGAGACACCGGGGAGCTGTTTTTT. The full variable domain, in which reference TRBV11-3 and TRBJ2-2 provide the parts outside the CDR3, is EAGVVQSPRYKIIEKKQPVAFWCNPISGHNTLYWYLQNLGQGPELLIRYENEEAVDDSQLPKDRFSAERLKGVDSTLKIQPAELGDSAVYLCASTQRDTGELFFGEGSRLTVL.

The chain employs TRBV7-3 and TRBJ2-3; 11 bases align to TRBD2. The CDR3 runs to 16 residues. The V and J ends lost 5 bases and 4 bases, in that order; junction bases with no gene match: 8. Germline CDR1 is SGHTA and CDR2 is FQGTGA. CDR3 nucleotides: TGTGCCAGCAGCACGGTAGCGGGGGGGCCCCCAGATACGCAGTATTTT. It is translated as CASSTVAGGPPDTQYF.